The 7 T cell receptor beta chains below come from one sample, sequenced in a study of beta chain features in type 1 diabetes. The entirety of the isolated RNA underwent reverse transcription, so expressed TCRB transcripts were sequenced. Generated by immunoSEQ multiplex PCR, the TCRdb table keeps only in-frame clones and is missing some. The data show about 220,000 clones, with about a tenth seen just once and 1% to 1.5% held by the top ten. The sequenced sample was central memory CD4+ T cells from blood. The source of these receptors is a man aged 18-30 years in good health.

V gene TRBV4-2 combines with J gene TRBJ2-3; TRBD2 matches 12 bases. Trimming took 0 bases from V and 0 from J; bases not matched to a gene: 7. Germline CDR1 LGHNA, CDR2 YNFKEQ. CDR3 length: 19 amino acids. CDR3 sequence: CASSQDHRTSGISTDTQYF. CDR3 bases: TGTGCCAGCAGCCAAGATCACCGGACTAGCGGGATTAGCACAGATACGCAGTATTTT.

This clone turned up a few times. The chain joins TRBV18 to TRBJ2-7; unclear D gene. Germline V CDR1 and CDR2: KGHSH, LQKENI. The CDR3 has 13 residues. V dropped 2 bases and J dropped 0 bases, with 5 bases sitting between them. The chain's CDR3 is CASSPFNSYEQYF. The CDR3 nucleotides are TGTGCCAGCTCACCATTTAACTCCTACGAGCAGTACTTC.

The chain has TRBV7-8 and TRBJ2-5; 8 bases agree with TRBD1. This CDR3 is built from 15 residues. The ends lost 0 bases at V and 6 bases at J; junction bases unmatched: 6. Germline V gives CDR1 SGHVS, CDR2 FQNEAQ. In nucleotides, the CDR3 is TGTGCCAGCAGCTTAGCGCGGACAGGGAGGAAGACCCAGTACTTC. It translates to CASSLARTGRKTQYF.

This clone has only a few counts. The rearrangement uses TRBV25-1 and TRBJ1-4, with 9 positions matching TRBD1. V dropped 7 bases and J dropped 10; count of bases not matched to a gene: 13. There are 15 residues in the CDR3. Germline V gives CDR1 MGHDK, CDR2 SYGVNS. CDR3 amino acids: CASNSGTGNTGKLFF. DNA for the CDR3: TGTGCCAGCAACTCAGGGACAGGGAACACGGGAAAACTGTTTTTT.

The chain uses TRBV11-2 and TRBJ2-3; D is tentatively TRBD1 or TRBD2 (5 bases each). Germline V lookup: CDR1 SGHAT, CDR2 FQNNGV. The CDR3 length is 15 residues. The V and J ends lost 5 bases and 2 bases respectively, with 14 bases between them. Here the CDR3 reads CASSPSRGATDTQYF. The CDR3 coding sequence is TGTGCCAGCAGCCCGAGTAGGGGAGCCACAGATACGCAGTATTTT.

This clone was found a few times. The J gene is TRBJ2-1, the V gene TRBV28; D may be TRBD1 (5 bases). CDR1 MDHEN and CDR2 SYDVKM come from the germline V gene. Trimming took off 6 bases at V and 2 bases at J, with 14 bases between the two ends. The CDR3 covers 15 residues. The CDR3 reads CASRVGQGPYNEQFF. Here the CDR3 DNA reads TGTGCCAGCAGGGTGGGGCAGGGTCCCTACAATGAGCAGTTCTTC.

The table lists this clone with many counts. An end of the junction differs from the germline gene, which may be a read error. The rearrangement uses TRBV7-7 and TRBJ2-1; 7 bases align to TRBD1. The CDR3 has 15 amino acids. Germline CDR1 reads SSHAT; CDR2 reads FNYEAQ (reference sequence). CDR3 residues: CASSADRQGNNEQFF. CDR3 sequence (DNA): TGTGCTAGCAGCGCAGACCGACAGGGTAACAATGAGCAGTTCTTC.